This is a list of T cell receptor beta chains from one sample in a study of response to subunit inactivated influenza vaccine. MiXCR was run by TCRdb on the RT-PCR reads, yielding one entry per CDR3 protein. The sample shows fewer than 550,000 distinct CDR3 sequences, approximately 24% of them seen only once. Material: CD4+ T cells sorted from PBMCs, obtained approximately 5 days after vaccination. These receptor sequences come from a man aged 50 or older who received an inactivated influenza vaccine. Each CDR3 is given with its conserved first and last residue. The order of the fields is V gene, J gene, CDR3 protein.

V gene: TRBV9; J gene: TRBJ1-2; CDR3 protein: CASSGGQFGVGYTF
V gene: TRBV5-1; J gene: TRBJ1-1; CDR3 protein: CASHAGTPNTEAFF
V gene: TRBV11-2; J gene: TRBJ1-6; CDR3 protein: CASSLEGQGGNSPLHF
V gene: TRBV5-6; J gene: TRBJ2-7; CDR3 protein: CASSARGESYEQYF
V gene: TRBV12-3/TRBV12-4; J gene: TRBJ1-3; CDR3 protein: CASSPLGRRVGNTIYF
V gene: TRBV6-5; J gene: TRBJ2-3; CDR3 protein: CASSYQSTDTQYF
V gene: TRBV10-3; J gene: TRBJ2-7; CDR3 protein: CAISVLQSTGEQYF
V gene: TRBV6-1; J gene: TRBJ1-1; CDR3 protein: CASSERRTGVTEAFF
V gene: TRBV27; J gene: TRBJ2-1; CDR3 protein: CASSLLSSGSENEQFF
V gene: TRBV7-2; J gene: TRBJ2-3; CDR3 protein: CASSLTLHPGADTQYF
V gene: TRBV24-1; J gene: TRBJ2-1; CDR3 protein: CATSDAGVGYNEQFF
V gene: TRBV5-1; J gene: TRBJ2-7; CDR3 protein: CASSIKWGGEQYF
V gene: TRBV5-1; J gene: TRBJ2-1; CDR3 protein: CASSPRTSGIAGEQFF
V gene: TRBV5-1; J gene: TRBJ2-3; CDR3 protein: CASSSIGDLASTDTQYF
V gene: TRBV5-1; J gene: TRBJ2-3; CDR3 protein: CASRLGGLAQSTDTQYF
V gene: TRBV11-3; J gene: TRBJ1-1; CDR3 protein: CASSVGRMNTEAFF
V gene: TRBV7-2; J gene: TRBJ2-1; CDR3 protein: CASGRGDEQFF
V gene: TRBV5-1; J gene: TRBJ2-1; CDR3 protein: CASSLLPGLAAYNEQFF
V gene: TRBV20-1; J gene: TRBJ2-7; CDR3 protein: CSASTRNYEQYF
V gene: TRBV20-1; J gene: TRBJ2-7; CDR3 protein: CSARENRLVQEQYF
V gene: TRBV27; J gene: TRBJ1-5; CDR3 protein: CASSLSGGMQHF
V gene: TRBV12-3/TRBV12-4; J gene: TRBJ2-7; CDR3 protein: CASSSARADEQYF
V gene: TRBV10-2; J gene: TRBJ2-5; CDR3 protein: CASSEHLKDQETQYF
V gene: TRBV5-1; J gene: TRBJ2-3; CDR3 protein: CASSTELAELTDTQYF
V gene: TRBV20-1; J gene: TRBJ2-7; CDR3 protein: CSARGLAGGFVLYEQYF
V gene: TRBV12-3/TRBV12-4; J gene: TRBJ1-5; CDR3 protein: CASSRVGEAQHF
V gene: TRBV5-1; J gene: TRBJ2-7; CDR3 protein: CASSFLAGSSYEQYF
V gene: TRBV6-2/TRBV6-3; J gene: TRBJ2-7; CDR3 protein: CASSYSFRAGGTYEQYF
V gene: TRBV29-1; J gene: TRBJ2-4; CDR3 protein: CSVEQGRAKNIQYF
V gene: TRBV4-2; J gene: TRBJ1-1; CDR3 protein: CASSQRTQYTEAFF
V gene: TRBV14; J gene: TRBJ2-5; CDR3 protein: CASSEGTTYQETQYF
V gene: TRBV20-1; J gene: TRBJ2-2; CDR3 protein: CSASPGLAGTGELFF
V gene: TRBV6-1; J gene: TRBJ1-6; CDR3 protein: CASSRRTGNSPLHF
V gene: TRBV7-2; J gene: TRBJ2-4; CDR3 protein: CASSLVVSSGNIQYF
V gene: TRBV7-2; J gene: TRBJ2-3; CDR3 protein: CASSLLAGVPDTQYF
V gene: TRBV4-1; J gene: TRBJ1-3; CDR3 protein: CASSQVGQTFSGNTIYF
V gene: TRBV3-1; J gene: TRBJ2-1; CDR3 protein: CASSQGRSYNEQFF
V gene: TRBV10-3; J gene: TRBJ2-7; CDR3 protein: CAARQGASEQYF
V gene: TRBV20-1; J gene: TRBJ1-1; CDR3 protein: CSARDQVNTEAFF
V gene: TRBV11-2; J gene: TRBJ2-7; CDR3 protein: CASSLPGVHEQYF
V gene: TRBV6-1; J gene: TRBJ2-3; CDR3 protein: CASPDRFTDTQYF
V gene: TRBV20-1; J gene: TRBJ1-2; CDR3 protein: CSATSGGKYGYTF
V gene: TRBV15; J gene: TRBJ2-3; CDR3 protein: CATSRGSSGGKNTQYF
V gene: TRBV18; J gene: TRBJ2-2; CDR3 protein: CASSQTGTMNTGELFF
V gene: TRBV10-3; J gene: TRBJ2-1; CDR3 protein: CAIRGVTDSNEQFF
V gene: TRBV6-2/TRBV6-3; J gene: TRBJ1-5; CDR3 protein: CASRDWTGSPQHF
V gene: TRBV5-1; J gene: TRBJ2-1; CDR3 protein: CASSLADRIDNEQFF
V gene: TRBV6-1; J gene: TRBJ2-7; CDR3 protein: CASRSSGYYEQYF
V gene: TRBV28; J gene: TRBJ2-1; CDR3 protein: CASNPGQGVSGRVNEQFF
V gene: TRBV10-2; J gene: TRBJ2-7; CDR3 protein: CASSELGTSYEQYF
V gene: TRBV20-1; J gene: TRBJ2-6; CDR3 protein: CSARENDLLGANVLTF
V gene: TRBV6-5; J gene: TRBJ2-5; CDR3 protein: CASRRAGETQYF
V gene: TRBV7-2; J gene: TRBJ1-1; CDR3 protein: CASSPGQGATEAFF
V gene: TRBV7-8; J gene: TRBJ2-2; CDR3 protein: CASSLPAGGYTGELFF
V gene: TRBV12-3/TRBV12-4; J gene: TRBJ2-2; CDR3 protein: CASSFLGPNTGELFF
V gene: TRBV5-1; J gene: TRBJ2-7; CDR3 protein: CASSSEWGYEQYF